This T cell receptor beta chain is from a study of blood T cell repertoires in COVID-19. About the research overall: COVID-19 samples collected from the United States, Italy and Spain covered acute and convalescent phases. PBMCs, B-cell-depleted T cells, or T cells were the source of the cDNA or gDNA that made up the material.

Authors' processing steps: Reference gene primer amplification in the assay estimated nucleated cell counts. The repertoire was sequenced with immunoSEQ multiplex PCR; TCRdb's copy has only in-frame clones and lacks some. V, J and clone size are taken as reported in that table, and D and trimming were inferred from the DNA itself. Among roughly 210,000 clones, 88% were seen once, and the ten largest hold approximately 1.6%. Material: peripheral blood. The source of this sequence is a man aged 65 to 85 with acute or convalescent COVID-19.

The CDR3 here is CASSQGAIIYGYTF. The CDR3 nucleotides read TGTGCCAGCAGCCAAGGGGCAATAATCTATGGCTACACCTTC. This chain connects TRBV14 to TRBJ1-2; D remains unclear. This CDR3 has 14 amino acids. Germline CDR1 reads SGHDN; CDR2 reads FVKESK. V was clipped by 1 base and J by 4 bases, with 10 bases between them.